The 18 T cell receptor beta chains given below trace back to one sample, sequenced in a study of patients and donors after allogeneic stem cell transplantation. One entry per CDR3 protein results from TCRdb running MiXCR on the RT-PCR reads. Of about a million distinct CDR3 sequences in the sample, 15% to 20% are singletons; the top ten hold under 6.5%. The source material was blood, either unsorted or a sorted T cell fraction (not recorded which). All receptors come from a human donor who was either an allogeneic HSCT recipient or a stem cell or donor lymphocyte infusion donor (not recorded which). It is not recorded whose cells these are; they may come from a transplant donor.

The chain combines TRBV29-1 with TRBJ2-1; D uncertain. Germline CDR1 reads SQVTM; CDR2 reads ANQGSEA. The CDR3 loop spans 12 amino acids. V lost 8 bases and J lost 8, with 16 bases in between. The CDR3 loop is CSTRPLGDEQFF. The CDR3 DNA is TGCAGCACCCGACCACTTGGGGATGAGCAGTTCTTC.

The table lists this clonotype with a few counts. This rearrangement joins TRBV12-3 or TRBV12-4 to TRBJ2-1; possible D gene TRBD2, 6 bases. Trimming took off 6 bases at V and 0 bases at J, with 15 bases between the two ends. The CDR3 runs 16 residues. CDR3 sequence (DNA): TGTGCCAGCAGCCTCAGAGCGGGCAGCTCCTACAATGAGCAGTTCTTC. Its protein is CASSLRAGSSYNEQFF.

This clonotype was seen more than once but under ten times. The chain combines TRBV20-1 with TRBJ2-7, with 11 positions matching TRBD2. This CDR3 has 16 residues. Germline lookup yields CDR1 DFQATT and CDR2 SNEGSKA (reference sequence). V gave up 5 bases and J gave up 0 bases; unmatched junction bases: 9. In DNA form, the CDR3 reads TGCAGTGCTTCTACTAGCGGGAGATTCCCCTCCTACGAGCAGTACTTC. Residues: CSASTSGRFPSYEQYF.

This clonotype has more than one count but fewer than ten. The CDR3 region is CASSGVGRADTQYF. As DNA, the CDR3 is TGTGCCAGCAGTGGGGTAGGGAGGGCAGATACGCAGTATTTT. The rearrangement links TRBV25-1 to TRBJ2-3; 7 nucleotides line up with TRBD2. The CDR3 covers 14 residues. Looked up from germline, CDR1 is MGHDK and CDR2 is SYGVNS. V shed 4 bases and J 4 bases; nucleotides not matched to a gene: 5.

Only a few counts were recorded for this clonotype. The rearrangement joins TRBV29-1 to TRBJ1-2; 8 nucleotides line up with TRBD1. The CDR3 spans 13 residues. Germline V lookup: CDR1 SQVTM, CDR2 ANQGSEA. Trimming at V came to 7 bases and at J to 5 bases, leaving 9 bases not matched to a gene. As DNA, the CDR3 is TGCAGCGCCCGGACAGGGAGGGGGTATGGCTACACCTTC. Amino acids: CSARTGRGYGYTF.

This clonotype appeared many times. The rearrangement uses TRBV12-3 or TRBV12-4 and TRBJ2-1; TRBD2 agrees at 8 bases. The ends lost 2 bases at V and 2 bases at J; junction bases unmatched: 2. The CDR3 has 15 residues. DNA for the CDR3: TGTGCCAGCAGTTTATCAGCGGGGGCCTACAATGAGCAGTTCTTC. This encodes CASSLSAGAYNEQFF.

This chain connects TRBV11-2 to TRBJ2-3; 11 bases agree with TRBD2. The CDR3 is 18 residues long. V shed 4 bases, J shed 2 bases, and the junction held 11 bases outside the gene matches. Looked up from germline, CDR1 is SGHAT and CDR2 is FQNNGV. The CDR3 coding sequence is TGTGCCAGCAGCTCCCTTAGCGGGGGGGGCCGTGTCACAGATACGCAGTATTTT. It encodes CASSSLSGGGRVTDTQYF.

This clonotype was counted only a few times. J is TRBJ2-1 and V is TRBV29-1; TRBD2 might be the D (5 bases). This CDR3 region has 12 residues. The V gene's germline CDR1 is SQVTM and CDR2 ANQGSEA. Trimming took 2 bases from V and 7 from J, leaving 9 bases between them. CDR3 nucleotide sequence: TGCAGCGTTGAAAACGGAGGAAATGAGCAGTTCTTC. Amino acid sequence: CSVENGGNEQFF.

V and J are TRBV19 and TRBJ1-5; D unclear. Trimming cost V 10 bases and J 5 bases, with 6 bases left between them. The CDR3 has 10 amino acids. CDR1 and CDR2 (germline): LNHDA, SQIVND (reference sequence). CDR3 sequence reads: CAITYQPQHF. The CDR3 DNA is TGTGCCATCACGTATCAGCCCCAGCATTTT.

The genes are TRBV6-2 or TRBV6-3 and TRBJ1-6; the match to TRBD1 covers 7 bases. This CDR3 region has 13 residues. Trimming cost V 6 bases and J 7 bases; bases outside gene matches: 3. In germline, CDR1 is MNHEY, CDR2 SVGEGT. CDR3 residues: CASRQGFNSPLHF. CDR3 coding DNA: TGTGCCAGCAGACAGGGGTTCAATTCACCCCTCCACTTT.

The chain employs TRBV14 and TRBJ1-6; D is ambiguous. CDR3 size: 13 residues. V shed 6 bases and J shed 5 bases, with 8 bases lying between them. CDR1 and CDR2 from the germline V gene are SGHDN and FVKESK. The CDR3 DNA follows: TGTGCCAGCAGTCCATCCCATAATTCACCCCTCCACTTT. This sequence encodes CASSPSHNSPLHF.

This clonotype was found a few times. The chain couples TRBV29-1 to TRBJ2-7, with a weak D call TRBD1 (6 bases). V lost 4 bases, J lost 3 bases, and 10 bases lay in between. This CDR3 spans 12 amino acids. Germline CDR1 and CDR2: SQVTM and ANQGSEA. The CDR3 DNA follows: TGCAGCGTTGTAGGGACACTCTACGAGCAGTACTTC. It specifies CSVVGTLYEQYF.

This clonotype was found a few times. This rearrangement joins TRBV20-1 to TRBJ2-3, with 13 bases fitting TRBD2. In germline, CDR1 is DFQATT, CDR2 SNEGSKA (reference sequence). Germline trimming cut 3 bases from V and 2 bases from J; bases unmatched to any gene: 11. The CDR3 extends over 18 amino acids. The CDR3 loop is CSARPTSGGAFFTDTQYF. The CDR3 bases are TGCAGTGCTAGGCCTACTAGCGGGGGGGCCTTTTTCACAGATACGCAGTATTTT.

The V and J genes are TRBV12-3 or TRBV12-4 and TRBJ1-4; 8 positions agree with TRBD1. Unmatched junction bases numbered 10, after V lost 8 bases and J lost 8 bases. The CDR3 has 14 amino acids. The DNA of the CDR3 is TGTGCCAGCCAAAATTCAGGGGGCCGGGAAAAACTGTTTTTT. It is translated as CASQNSGGREKLFF.

The chain couples TRBV12-3 or TRBV12-4 to TRBJ2-7; tentatively, D is TRBD1 (5 bases). V was clipped by 6 bases and J by 6 bases, with 21 bases between them. This CDR3 has 15 residues. The CDR3 DNA reads TGTGCCAGCAGCTCCCGAGTAGGGGTCGTCGGCGAGCAGTACTTC. Protein product: CASSSRVGVVGEQYF.

The V gene is TRBV7-2, the J gene TRBJ2-1, with 9 nucleotides matching TRBD2. The CDR3 runs 16 residues. Germline lookup yields CDR1 SGHTA and CDR2 FQGNSA. After removal of 3 bases from V and 7 bases from J, the junction contained 10 bases not matched to a gene. CDR3 sequence (DNA): TGTGCCAGCAGCTTCGGGCGGGGGGGCCTGGAGAATGAGCAGTTCTTC. It is translated as CASSFGRGGLENEQFF.

The chain carries TRBV21-1 and TRBJ2-1; the D segment call TRBD1 is taken from the table without a DNA check. TRBV21-1 is a recognized pseudogene. The CDR3 runs 14 residues. The CDR3 here is CASSTLGICNEQFF. The DNA of the CDR3 is TGTGCCAGCAGCACCCTGGGGATTTGCAATGAGCAGTTCTTC.

This clonotype was found a few times. This chain connects TRBV29-1 to TRBJ2-2, with D possibly being TRBD1 (5 bases). CDR3 length: 14 amino acids. The germline gives CDR1 SQVTM, CDR2 ANQGSEA. V was trimmed by 6 bases and J by 2 bases, leaving 13 bases between them. Here the CDR3 reads CSVCSRGNTGELFF. The DNA for the CDR3 is TGCAGCGTGTGTAGTAGGGGAAACACCGGGGAGCTGTTTTTT.